The T cell receptor beta chain under discussion was sequenced for a study of blood T cell repertoires in COVID-19. Study context: Researchers got acute and convalescent COVID-19 samples from the United States, Italy and Spain.

CDR1 is MDHEN and CDR2 is SYDVKM in the germline V gene. The CDR3 has 16 amino acids. The V end lost 3 bases, the J end lost 1 base, and 15 bases lay between the germline ends. Sequenced by immunoSEQ multiplex PCR; TCRdb stores in-frame clones only, minus some. In the table there are hundreds of thousands of clones, 81% of which are singletons. This clonotype was sampled from a woman older than 75 with COVID-19, enrolled during active disease. V usage is TRBV28 and J usage is TRBJ1-2; tentative D call: TRBD1 (5 bases). Sequences were obtained from peripheral blood. CDR3 amino acids: CASSFERRGLNYGYTF. CDR3 DNA: TGTGCCAGCAGTTTCGAAAGGAGGGGACTTAACTATGGCTACACCTTC.